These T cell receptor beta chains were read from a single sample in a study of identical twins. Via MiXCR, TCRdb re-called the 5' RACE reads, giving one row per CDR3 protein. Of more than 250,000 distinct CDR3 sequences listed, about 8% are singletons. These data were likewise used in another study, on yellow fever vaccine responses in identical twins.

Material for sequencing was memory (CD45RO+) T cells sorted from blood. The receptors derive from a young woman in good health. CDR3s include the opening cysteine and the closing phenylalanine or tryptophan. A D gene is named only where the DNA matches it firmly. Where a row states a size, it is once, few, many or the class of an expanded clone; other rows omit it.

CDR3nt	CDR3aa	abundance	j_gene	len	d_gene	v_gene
TGTGCCATCACCTCTTCAGGGATCAGTGGCTACACCTTC	CAITSSGISGYTF	many	TRBJ1-2	13	NA	TRBV10-3
TGTGCCATCAGTGAGTCGGCAGATACGCAGTATTTT	CAISESADTQYF	many	TRBJ2-3	12	NA	TRBV10-3
TGTGCCAGCAGTCCCCTCAAATCAGTAGCCGGCTACACCTTC	CASSPLKSVAGYTF	few	TRBJ1-2	14	NA	TRBV27
TGTGCCAGCAGCTTCGCGGCTAGCGGGGGCCGAGACTCCTACAATGAGCAGTTCTTC	CASSFAASGGRDSYNEQFF	NA	TRBJ2-1	19	TRBD2	TRBV5-4
TGTGCCAGCAGGTCGATAGCGGTCTATAATGAGCAGTTCTTC	CASRSIAVYNEQFF	few	TRBJ2-1	14	NA	TRBV7-9
TGTGCCAGCAGTTTGGTGCAGGTCCCCTATGGCTACACCTTC	CASSLVQVPYGYTF	NA	TRBJ1-2	14	NA	TRBV28
TGTGCCAGCACCATGTCGGGGGGGGGCAATCAGCCCCAGCATTTT	CASTMSGGGNQPQHF	NA	TRBJ1-5	15	NA	TRBV28
TGTGCCAGCAGCTCACAGGGGAGGTATGGCTACACCTTC	CASSSQGRYGYTF	few	TRBJ1-2	13	TRBD1	TRBV7-2
TGTGCCAGCAGTTTCACGGTGGTCAAAAACATTCAGTACTTC	CASSFTVVKNIQYF	many	TRBJ2-4	14	NA	TRBV12-3/TRBV12-4
TGTGCCAGCAGCTTACGACTAGCGGGAGGGGGGGGAAAGGAGACCCAGTACTTC	CASSLRLAGGGGKETQYF	few	TRBJ2-5	18	TRBD2	TRBV7-8
TGTGCCAGCAGAAGGGGGGCAACTAATGAAAAACTGTTTTTT	CASRRGATNEKLFF	many	TRBJ1-4	14	NA	TRBV12-3/TRBV12-4
TGCAGCGTTGAAGACTGGGGGACACGGGGGAATAATGAGCAGTTCTTC	CSVEDWGTRGNNEQFF	few	TRBJ2-1	16	NA	TRBV29-1
TGCAGCGTATGGGGGAATCCTAATGAAAAACTGTTTTTT	CSVWGNPNEKLFF	few	TRBJ1-4	13	NA	TRBV29-1
TGCAGCGTTGGAGGCGGGAGTGGCACCGGGGAGCTGTTTTTT	CSVGGGSGTGELFF	NA	TRBJ2-2	14	TRBD2	TRBV29-1
TGTGCCAGCAGCTTGGCCCTACTAGCACTGAAGGTTCAGTTCTTC	CASSLALLALKVQFF	many	TRBJ2-1	15	NA	TRBV5-6
TGTGCCAGCATGGGCGGGAGGGGCTCCTACAATGAGCAGTTCTTC	CASMGGRGSYNEQFF	few	TRBJ2-1	15	TRBD2	TRBV11-3
TGTGCCAGCCTCCGAACCGGGACTACGGGTGAGCAGTTCTTC	CASLRTGTTGEQFF	NA	TRBJ2-1	14	TRBD2	TRBV28
TGTGCCAGCATCCCGGCAGGGATGGCCTACGAGCAGTACTTC	CASIPAGMAYEQYF	few	TRBJ2-7	14	NA	TRBV28
TGTGCTAGTGGTCCGCCGGGACTAGCGAACAATGAGCAGTTCTTC	CASGPPGLANNEQFF	few	TRBJ2-1	15	TRBD2	TRBV12-5
TGTGCCAGCAGCTTTCCGAATTTTAACACCGGGGAGCTGTTTTTT	CASSFPNFNTGELFF	NA	TRBJ2-2	15	NA	TRBV11-2
TGTGCCAGCAGCCGACTAGCGGGAGGGATAGATACGCAGTATTTT	CASSRLAGGIDTQYF	many	TRBJ2-3	15	TRBD2	TRBV12-3/TRBV12-4
TGTGCCAGCAGTTACTCTGGAGGGGGGTATCAGCCCCAGCATTTT	CASSYSGGGYQPQHF	few	TRBJ1-5	15	NA	TRBV6-5
TGTGCCAGCAGCTTTCAAGGGGATACGCAGTATTTT	CASSFQGDTQYF	NA	TRBJ2-3	12	NA	TRBV7-6
TGTGCCAGCAGCCCCCGGCCGGGGCCTTACAATGAGCAGTTCTTC	CASSPRPGPYNEQFF	NA	TRBJ2-1	15	NA	TRBV11-2